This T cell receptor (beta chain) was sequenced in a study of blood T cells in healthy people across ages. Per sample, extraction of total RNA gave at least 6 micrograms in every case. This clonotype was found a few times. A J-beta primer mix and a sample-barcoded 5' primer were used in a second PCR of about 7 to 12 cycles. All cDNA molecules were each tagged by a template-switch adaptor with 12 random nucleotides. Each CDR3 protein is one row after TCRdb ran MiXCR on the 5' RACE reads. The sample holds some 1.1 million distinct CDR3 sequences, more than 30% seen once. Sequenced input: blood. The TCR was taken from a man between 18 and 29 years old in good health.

The CDR3 nucleotides are TGTGCCAGCAGGAAGACAGGGGGTAATAATTCACCCCTCCACTTT. Its translation: CASRKTGGNNSPLHF. This chain connects TRBV7-2 to TRBJ1-6; 9 positions agree with TRBD1. CDR1 and CDR2 from the germline V gene are SGHTA and FQGNSA. The CDR3 length is 15 residues. The V gene end was trimmed by 6 bases and the J gene end by 5 bases; junction bases not matched to a gene: 5.